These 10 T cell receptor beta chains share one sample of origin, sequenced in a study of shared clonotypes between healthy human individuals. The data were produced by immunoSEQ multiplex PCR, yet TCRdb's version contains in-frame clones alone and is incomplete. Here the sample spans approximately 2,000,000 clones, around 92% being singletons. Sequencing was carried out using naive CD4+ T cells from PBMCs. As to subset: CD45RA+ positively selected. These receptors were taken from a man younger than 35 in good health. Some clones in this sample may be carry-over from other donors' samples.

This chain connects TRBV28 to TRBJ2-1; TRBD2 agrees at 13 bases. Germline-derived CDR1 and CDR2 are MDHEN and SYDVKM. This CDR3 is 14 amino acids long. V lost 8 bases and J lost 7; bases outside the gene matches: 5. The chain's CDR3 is CASLTSGRNNEQFF. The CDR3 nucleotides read TGTGCCAGCCTGACTAGCGGGAGGAATAATGAGCAGTTCTTC.

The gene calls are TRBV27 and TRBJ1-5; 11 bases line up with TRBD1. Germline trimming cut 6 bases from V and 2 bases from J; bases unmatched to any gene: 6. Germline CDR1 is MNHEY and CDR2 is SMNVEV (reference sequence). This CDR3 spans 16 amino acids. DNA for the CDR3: TGTGCCAGCAGGGGGACAGGGGGTGATCGCAATCAGCCCCAGCATTTT. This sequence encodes CASRGTGGDRNQPQHF.

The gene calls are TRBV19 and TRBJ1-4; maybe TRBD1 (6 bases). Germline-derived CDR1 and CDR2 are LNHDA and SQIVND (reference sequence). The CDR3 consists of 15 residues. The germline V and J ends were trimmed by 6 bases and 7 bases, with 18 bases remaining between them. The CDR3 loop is CASSPSSGEGEKLFF. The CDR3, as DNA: TGTGCCAGTAGCCCGAGCTCAGGGGAAGGTGAAAAACTGTTTTTT. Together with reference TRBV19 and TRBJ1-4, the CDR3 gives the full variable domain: DGGITQSPKYLFRKEGQNVTLSCEQNLNHDAMYWYRQDPGQGLRLIYYSQIVNDFQKGDIAEGYSVSREKKESFPLTVTSAQKNPTAFYLCASSPSSGEGEKLFFGSGTQLSVL.

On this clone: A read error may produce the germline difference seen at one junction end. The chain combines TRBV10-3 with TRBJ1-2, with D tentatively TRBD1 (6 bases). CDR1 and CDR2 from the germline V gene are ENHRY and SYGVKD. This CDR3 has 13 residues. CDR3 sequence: CASSYLGGYGYTF. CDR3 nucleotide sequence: TGTGCCAGCAGTTATCTAGGGGGCTATGGCTACACCTTC.

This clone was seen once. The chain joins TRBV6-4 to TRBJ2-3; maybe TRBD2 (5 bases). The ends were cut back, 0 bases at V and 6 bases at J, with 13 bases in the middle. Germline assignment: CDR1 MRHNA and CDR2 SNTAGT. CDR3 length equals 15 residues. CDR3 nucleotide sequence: TGTGCCAGCAGTGACTCCGGACTCCCGGCGGATACGCAGTATTTT. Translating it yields CASSDSGLPADTQYF.

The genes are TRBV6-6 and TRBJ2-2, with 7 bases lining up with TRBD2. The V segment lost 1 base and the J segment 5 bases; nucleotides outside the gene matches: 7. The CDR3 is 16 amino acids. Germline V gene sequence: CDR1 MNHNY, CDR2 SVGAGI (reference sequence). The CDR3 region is CASSYWEGGGTGELFF. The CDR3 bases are TGTGCCAGCAGTTACTGGGAGGGTGGGGGAACCGGGGAGCTGTTTTTT.

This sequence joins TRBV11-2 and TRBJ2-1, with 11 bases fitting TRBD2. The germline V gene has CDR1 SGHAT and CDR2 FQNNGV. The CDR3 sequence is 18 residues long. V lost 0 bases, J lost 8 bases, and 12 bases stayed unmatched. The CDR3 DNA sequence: TGTGCCAGCAGCTTAGATAGGACTAGCGGGCAGAGTGTGGATGAGCAGTTCTTC. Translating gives CASSLDRTSGQSVDEQFF.

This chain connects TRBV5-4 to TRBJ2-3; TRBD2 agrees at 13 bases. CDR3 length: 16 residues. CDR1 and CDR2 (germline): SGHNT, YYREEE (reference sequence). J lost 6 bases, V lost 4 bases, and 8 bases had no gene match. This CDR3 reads CASSPRTSGSLDTQYF. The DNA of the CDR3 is TGTGCCAGCAGCCCCAGGACTAGCGGGAGTCTGGATACGCAGTATTTT.

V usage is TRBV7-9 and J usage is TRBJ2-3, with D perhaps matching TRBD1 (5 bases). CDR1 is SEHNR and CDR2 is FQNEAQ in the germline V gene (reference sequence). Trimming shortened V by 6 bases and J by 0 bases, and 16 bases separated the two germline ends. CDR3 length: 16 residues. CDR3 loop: CASRPLTGASTDTQYF. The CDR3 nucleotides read TGTGCCAGCAGACCCCTCACAGGCGCTAGCACAGATACGCAGTATTTT. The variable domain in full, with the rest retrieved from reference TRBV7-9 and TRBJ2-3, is DTGVSQNPRHKITKRGQNVTFRCDPISEHNRLYWYRQTLGQGPEFLTYFQNEAQLEKSRLLSDRFSAERPKGSFSTLEIQRTEQGDSAMYLCASRPLTGASTDTQYFGPGTRLTVL.

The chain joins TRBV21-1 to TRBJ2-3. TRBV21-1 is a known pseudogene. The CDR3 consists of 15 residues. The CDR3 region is CASTLLTGAKDTQYF. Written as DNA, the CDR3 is TGTGCCAGCACCTTACTGACCGGGGCCAAAGATACGCAGTATTTT.